These 10 T cell receptor beta chains share one sample of origin, sequenced in a study of blood T cell repertoires in COVID-19. The method was immunoSEQ multiplex PCR; TCRdb's version includes in-frame clones alone and lacks a portion of them. The top ten clones hold about 3.2% of a sample with under 250,000 clones, roughly 80% of them seen once. The source material was peripheral blood. All receptors come from a woman aged 18-30 years with acute or convalescent COVID-19.

CDR3 DNA sequence: TGTGCCAGCAGCCTGACTAGCGGAGCCTACGAGCAGTACTTC. Translation: CASSLTSGAYEQYF. V gene TRBV7-8 combines with J gene TRBJ2-7, with TRBD2 identical over 9 bases. Germline V CDR1 and CDR2: SGHVS, FQNEAQ. The CDR3 consists of 14 residues. V lost 5 bases to trimming and J lost 2 bases; unmatched junction nucleotides: 4.

The chain is built from TRBV6-4 and TRBJ2-3; 10 nucleotides match TRBD2. The CDR3 loop spans 16 amino acids. CDR1 and CDR2 (germline): MRHNA, SNTAGT. Unmatched junction bases numbered 6, after V lost 3 bases and J lost 3 bases. CDR3 in amino acids: CASSEASGSGTDTQYF. For the CDR3, the DNA is TGTGCCAGCAGTGAGGCTAGCGGGAGCGGAACAGATACGCAGTATTTT.

The CDR3 bases are TGCGCCAGCAGACCCACTAGCGGAAACTACAATGAGCAGTTCTTC. It specifies CASRPTSGNYNEQFF. The V gene is TRBV5-1, the J gene TRBJ2-1; 8 bases align to TRBD2. This CDR3 is 15 amino acids long. Germline values: CDR1 SGHRS, CDR2 YFSETQ. J gave up 3 bases and V 5 bases, and 7 bases lay outside the gene matches.

The chain uses TRBV28 and TRBJ1-6, with D maybe TRBD1 (5 bases). CDR3 length: 16 amino acids. CDR1 is MDHEN and CDR2 is SYDVKM in the germline V gene. With 0 bases removed from V and 2 bases from J, the gap between germline ends came to 8 bases. CDR3 nucleotides: TGTGCCAGCAGTTTATGGGCAGGGACCTATAATTCACCCCTCCACTTT. It translates to CASSLWAGTYNSPLHF. The whole variable domain, filled in from reference TRBV28 and TRBJ1-6, reads DVKVTQSSRYLVKRTGEKVFLECVQDMDHENMFWYRQDPGLGLRLIYFSYDVKMKEKGDIPEGYSVSREKKERFSLILESASTNQTSMYLCASSLWAGTYNSPLHFGNGTRLTVT.

This chain uses TRBV7-2 with TRBJ2-7; possible D gene TRBD2, 6 bases. The CDR3 is 14 residues long. Between the trimmed V and J ends, which lost 1 base and 2 bases, there was a span of 9 bases. CDR1 is SGHTA and CDR2 is FQGNSA in the germline V gene. This CDR3 reads CASSLEGGTYEQYF. CDR3 sequence (DNA): TGTGCCAGCAGCTTAGAAGGCGGGACCTACGAGCAGTACTTC.

This clone came up a few times. V usage is TRBV19 and J usage is TRBJ1-2, with TRBD1 identical over 8 bases. Unmatched junction bases numbered 8, after V lost 5 bases and J lost 6 bases. The CDR3 sequence is 14 residues long. Per the germline V gene, CDR1 is LNHDA and CDR2 is SQIVND (reference sequence). The CDR3 coding sequence is TGTGCCAGTAGTCCCCCGGACAGGGTACATGGCTACACCTTC. This sequence encodes CASSPPDRVHGYTF.

This clone was seen more than once but under ten times. The chain has TRBV7-8 and TRBJ1-6; perhaps TRBD1 as D (6 bases). This CDR3 region has 14 residues. The V gene's germline CDR1 is SGHVS and CDR2 FQNEAQ. Trimming stripped 2 bases from V and 9 bases from J, with 11 bases between. The CDR3 is CASSLQGRGSPLHF. For the CDR3, the DNA is TGTGCCAGCAGCTTACAGGGGAGGGGTTCACCCCTCCACTTT.

The genes are TRBV6-1 and TRBJ1-6; D remains unclear. The CDR3 totals 13 residues. Germline lookup yields CDR1 MNHNS and CDR2 SASEGT. V lost 1 base and J lost 13, with 11 bases in between. The chain's CDR3 is CASSEDGGRPLHF. CDR3 in DNA: TGTGCCAGCAGTGAAGATGGCGGTAGGCCCCTCCACTTT.

The gene calls are TRBV29-1 and TRBJ1-1; D is undetermined. The germline V gene has CDR1 SQVTM and CDR2 ANQGSEA. The CDR3 runs 15 residues. V lost 4 bases and J 6 bases, leaving 21 bases between the germline ends. The CDR3 loop reads CSVGRLGGGGAEAFF. The DNA of the CDR3 is TGCAGCGTTGGTCGGCTGGGAGGTGGTGGGGCTGAAGCTTTCTTT.

In this sample, this clone turned up a few times. The V call is TRBV21-1, the J call TRBJ2-7; the table assigns TRBD2, which was not confirmed against the DNA. TRBV21-1 is deemed a pseudogene. This CDR3 is built from 15 residues. CDR3 amino acids: CASSSATSGSYEQYF. The DNA of the CDR3 is TGTGCCAGCAGCAGTGCGACTAGCGGGTCTTACGAGCAGTACTTC.